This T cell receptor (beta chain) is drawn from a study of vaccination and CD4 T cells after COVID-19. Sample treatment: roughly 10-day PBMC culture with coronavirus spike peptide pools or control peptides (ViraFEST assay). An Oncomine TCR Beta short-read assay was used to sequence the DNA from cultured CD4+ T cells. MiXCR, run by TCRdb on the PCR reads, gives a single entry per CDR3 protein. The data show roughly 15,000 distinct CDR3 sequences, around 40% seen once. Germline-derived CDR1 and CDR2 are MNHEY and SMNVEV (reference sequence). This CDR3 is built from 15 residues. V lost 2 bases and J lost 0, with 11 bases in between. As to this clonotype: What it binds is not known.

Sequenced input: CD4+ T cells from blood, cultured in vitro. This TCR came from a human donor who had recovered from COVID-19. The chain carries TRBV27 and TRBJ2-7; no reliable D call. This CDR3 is CASSLDWQASYEQYF. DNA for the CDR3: TGTGCCAGCAGTTTAGATTGGCAGGCCTCCTACGAGCAGTACTTC.